This is a list of T cell receptor beta chains from one sample in a study of CD8 T cells in Susac syndrome. One entry per CDR3 protein results from TCRdb running MiXCR on the immunoSEQ multiplex PCR reads. This table holds a few hundred thousand distinct CDR3 sequences, around 95% found once. The sequenced sample was CD4+ T cells from PBMCs. The receptors were gathered from a human donor with multiple sclerosis. The CDR3 runs from the conserved cysteine through the conserved F or W. A D gene is named only where the DNA matches it firmly. Expanded clones are given a class, and other clones once, few, many or no size at all.

V gene: TRBV3-1; clone size: few; CDR3 length: 15; D gene: TRBD1; J gene: TRBJ2-3; CDR3 protein: CASSQTGKRTDTQYF; CDR3 DNA: TGTGCCAGCAGCCAGACAGGGAAACGCACAGATACGCAGTATTTT
V gene: TRBV9; clone size: .; CDR3 length: 16; D gene: TRBD1; J gene: TRBJ2-3; CDR3 protein: CASSLGGQGGTDTQYF; CDR3 DNA: TGTGCCAGCAGTTTAGGGGGACAGGGCGGCACAGATACGCAGTATTTT
V gene: TRBV20-1; clone size: once; CDR3 length: 17; D gene: TRBD2; J gene: TRBJ2-7; CDR3 protein: CSARDQGSTSGAYEQYF; CDR3 DNA: TGCAGTGCTAGAGATCAGGGGTCGACTAGCGGGGCCTACGAGCAGTACTTC
V gene: TRBV7-8; clone size: .; CDR3 length: 15; D gene: .; J gene: TRBJ1-1; CDR3 protein: CASSPERLMNTEAFF; CDR3 DNA: TGTGCCAGCAGCCCGGAGAGATTAATGAACACTGAAGCTTTCTTT
V gene: TRBV10-3; clone size: .; CDR3 length: 15; D gene: TRBD2; J gene: TRBJ2-5; CDR3 protein: CAISRLPGGQETQYF; CDR3 DNA: TGTGCCATCAGCAGACTCCCGGGGGGCCAAGAGACCCAGTACTTC
V gene: TRBV5-1; clone size: few; CDR3 length: 14; D gene: TRBD1; J gene: TRBJ1-1; CDR3 protein: CASSLRTGDTEAFF; CDR3 DNA: TGCGCCAGCAGCCTCCGGACAGGGGACACTGAAGCTTTCTTT
V gene: TRBV12-3/TRBV12-4; clone size: .; CDR3 length: 15; D gene: .; J gene: TRBJ1-2; CDR3 protein: CASSLPTSGNYGYTF; CDR3 DNA: TGTGCCAGCAGTTTACCCACATCTGGGAACTATGGCTACACCTTC
V gene: TRBV11-3; clone size: .; CDR3 length: 17; D gene: TRBD2; J gene: TRBJ2-2; CDR3 protein: CASSYRLAGVKTGELFF; CDR3 DNA: TGTGCCAGCAGCTACAGACTAGCGGGAGTGAAGACCGGGGAGCTGTTTTTT
V gene: TRBV25-1; clone size: once; CDR3 length: 16; D gene: TRBD2; J gene: TRBJ2-1; CDR3 protein: CASSVGLAGGRNEQFF; CDR3 DNA: TGTGCCAGCAGTGTGGGACTAGCGGGAGGCCGGAATGAGCAGTTCTTC
V gene: TRBV6-5; clone size: .; CDR3 length: 14; D gene: .; J gene: TRBJ1-2; CDR3 protein: CASGRDKKNYGYTF; CDR3 DNA: TGTGCCAGCGGCCGGGACAAAAAAAACTATGGCTACACCTTC
V gene: TRBV5-1; clone size: .; CDR3 length: 15; D gene: .; J gene: TRBJ2-7; CDR3 protein: CASRLDGTGAYEQYF; CDR3 DNA: TGCGCCAGCAGACTCGACGGGACGGGGGCCTACGAGCAGTACTTC
V gene: TRBV3-1; clone size: .; CDR3 length: 16; D gene: TRBD2; J gene: TRBJ2-2; CDR3 protein: CASSHRTGGPLGELFF; CDR3 DNA: TGTGCCAGCAGCCATAGGACGGGAGGGCCCCTCGGGGAGCTGTTTTTT
V gene: TRBV7-3; clone size: .; CDR3 length: 15; D gene: .; J gene: TRBJ2-3; CDR3 protein: CASSLAGLGTDTQYF; CDR3 DNA: TGTGCCAGCAGCTTAGCGGGCCTAGGCACAGATACGCAGTATTTT
V gene: TRBV23-1; clone size: few; CDR3 length: 14; D gene: TRBD1; J gene: TRBJ2-5; CDR3 protein: CASSQGTGQETQYF; CDR3 DNA: TGTGCCAGCTCACAGGGGACAGGCCAAGAGACCCAGTACTTC
V gene: TRBV12-3/TRBV12-4; clone size: .; CDR3 length: 11; D gene: .; J gene: TRBJ2-1; CDR3 protein: CASAVYNEQFF; CDR3 DNA: TGTGCCAGCGCCGTCTACAATGAGCAGTTCTTC
V gene: TRBV29-1; clone size: .; CDR3 length: 11; D gene: TRBD1; J gene: TRBJ1-1; CDR3 protein: CSVQQGAGAFF; CDR3 DNA: TGCAGCGTCCAACAGGGGGCGGGCGCTTTCTTT
V gene: TRBV29-1; clone size: .; CDR3 length: 13; D gene: .; J gene: TRBJ2-7; CDR3 protein: CSVVVDRDYEQYF; CDR3 DNA: TGCAGCGTTGTAGTTGACCGAGACTACGAGCAGTACTTC
V gene: TRBV24-1; clone size: once; CDR3 length: 15; D gene: TRBD2; J gene: TRBJ2-5; CDR3 protein: CATSDLAFGGETQYF; CDR3 DNA: TGTGCCACCAGTGATCTGGCTTTCGGGGGGGAGACCCAGTACTTC
V gene: TRBV20-1; clone size: .; CDR3 length: 13; D gene: TRBD1; J gene: TRBJ1-4; CDR3 protein: CSAGDSPNEKLFF; CDR3 DNA: TGCAGTGCCGGGGACAGCCCGAATGAAAAACTGTTTTTT
V gene: TRBV12-3/TRBV12-4; clone size: .; CDR3 length: 13; D gene: .; J gene: TRBJ2-3; CDR3 protein: CASSAIRTDTQYF; CDR3 DNA: TGTGCCAGCAGTGCCATCCGGACAGATACGCAGTATTTT
V gene: TRBV27; clone size: .; CDR3 length: 14; D gene: .; J gene: TRBJ1-1; CDR3 protein: CASSPRGTNTEAFF; CDR3 DNA: TGTGCCAGCAGTCCCCGGGGGACAAACACTGAAGCTTTCTTT
V gene: TRBV6-6; clone size: .; CDR3 length: 15; D gene: .; J gene: TRBJ1-6; CDR3 protein: CASSIIGGLNSPLHF; CDR3 DNA: TGTGCCAGCAGCATCATAGGGGGGCTGAATTCACCCCTCCATTTT
V gene: TRBV7-9; clone size: .; CDR3 length: 15; D gene: TRBD1; J gene: TRBJ2-3; CDR3 protein: CASSSKGQPQDTQYF; CDR3 DNA: TGTGCCAGCAGCTCCAAGGGACAGCCCCAGGATACGCAGTATTTT
V gene: TRBV7-9; clone size: .; CDR3 length: 17; D gene: TRBD1; J gene: TRBJ2-6; CDR3 protein: CASTRDRGGTGANVLTF; CDR3 DNA: TGTGCCAGCACCCGAGACAGGGGAGGTACTGGGGCCAACGTCCTGACTTTC
V gene: TRBV27; clone size: once; CDR3 length: 17; D gene: TRBD1; J gene: TRBJ2-4; CDR3 protein: CASSLSWNRGAKNIQYF; CDR3 DNA: TGTGCCAGCAGTTTATCGTGGAACAGGGGAGCCAAAAACATTCAGTACTTC
V gene: TRBV12-5; clone size: .; CDR3 length: 16; D gene: .; J gene: TRBJ1-4; CDR3 protein: CASGLVENPTNEKLFF; CDR3 DNA: TGTGCTAGTGGTTTAGTCGAGAATCCAACTAATGAAAAACTGTTTTTT